The clone carrying this TCR beta chain is deemed medium-sized. No antigen is known for it. The entry originates in a study of siplizumab effects on memory and regulatory T cells. The germline gives CDR1 MNHEY, CDR2 SMNVEV (reference sequence). Trimming took 2 bases from V and 0 from J, leaving 5 bases between them. The CDR3 extends over 13 amino acids. TCRdb's copy holds only in-frame clones and misses some; the assay was immunoSEQ multiplex PCR. The data show approximately 9,500 clones, with around 40% seen just once and 9.5% to 12% held by the top ten. Mixed lymphocyte reaction cells were cocultured at 37°C for 5 to 6 days.

J is TRBJ2-7 and V is TRBV27, with D uncertain. The sample consisted of CFSE-low (dividing) CD8+ T cells sorted from an allogeneic mixed lymphocyte reaction. The source of this sequence is a human donor in good health; the cells came from an allogeneic mixed lymphocyte reaction. The CDR3 DNA reads as TGTGCCAGCAGTTTACACCCCTCCTACGAGCAGTACTTC. It translates to CASSLHPSYEQYF.